Listed here are 18 T cell receptor beta chains from one sample, sequenced in a study of blood T cell repertoires in COVID-19. The protocol was immunoSEQ multiplex PCR, while the TCRdb copy is restricted to in-frame clones and leaves out a portion. The sample contains 400,000 to 550,000 clones, nearly 90% of which appear only once. The material sequenced was PBMCs or T cells enriched from blood (not recorded which). The receptors stem from a woman between 18 and 29 years old with acute COVID-19.

The V call is TRBV6-6, the J call TRBJ1-1; D gene unclear. CDR3 length: 13 amino acids. Trimming removed 7 bases at V and 1 base at J, with 10 bases between. Germline V gives CDR1 MNHNY, CDR2 SVGAGI (reference sequence). The CDR3 sequence: CASNSGRNTEAFF. The CDR3 DNA is TGTGCCAGCAACTCCGGGAGGAACACTGAAGCTTTCTTT.

V gene TRBV28 combines with J gene TRBJ2-5, with 7 bases aligning to TRBD1. The CDR3 has 16 amino acids. Germline CDR1 reads MDHEN; CDR2 reads SYDVKM. With V trimmed by 5 bases and J by 5 bases, 14 bases remained unmatched. The CDR3 reads CASSDNPRGWRETQYF. DNA for the CDR3: TGTGCCAGCAGTGACAATCCCAGGGGGTGGAGGGAGACCCAGTACTTC.

The gene calls are TRBV5-4 and TRBJ2-6; 9 bases fit TRBD2. The CDR3 is 18 residues long. Germline assignment: CDR1 SGHNT and CDR2 YYREEE (reference sequence). V dropped 10 bases and J dropped 4; count of bases not matched to a gene: 18. The chain's CDR3 is CAGLDWAGGPTGANVLTF. CDR3 bases: TGTGCCGGATTAGATTGGGCGGGAGGGCCCACCGGGGCCAACGTCCTGACTTTC. Using reference TRBV5-4 and TRBJ2-6 for the parts outside the CDR3, the full variable domain is ETGVTQSPTHLIKTRGQQVTLRCSSQSGHNTVSWYQQALGQGPQFIFQYYREEENGRGNFPPRFSGLQFPNYSSELNVNALELDDSALYLCAGLDWAGGPTGANVLTFGAGSRLTVL.

The chain has TRBV3-1 (or the pseudogene TRBV3-2) and TRBJ1-2, with 8 bases that match TRBD1. V lost 3 bases, J lost 6 bases, and 6 bases stayed unmatched. The CDR3 sequence is 14 residues long. Germline V gene data show CDR1 as LGHDT and CDR2 as YNNKEL (reference sequence). The CDR3 protein is CASSHGGQGNGYTF. DNA of the CDR3: TGTGCCAGCAGCCATGGAGGACAGGGAAATGGCTACACCTTC.

Only one count was recorded for this clone. The chain is built from TRBV19 and TRBJ1-5; 7 nucleotides align to TRBD1. The CDR3 has 14 residues. The ends lost 6 bases at V and 7 bases at J; junction bases unmatched: 9. Germline V CDR1 and CDR2: LNHDA, SQIVND (reference sequence). The CDR3 DNA reads as TGTGCCAGTAGGGTAGACAGGGCAGGCCAGCCCCAGCATTTT. Amino acids: CASRVDRAGQPQHF.

This clone was observed a few times. This CDR3 is also generated by other DNA sequences in the sample. The chain couples TRBV2 to TRBJ1-5; tentative D call: TRBD1 (6 bases). Germline V gene lookup returns CDR1 SNHLY and CDR2 FYNNEI. This CDR3 is 13 amino acids long. V lost 6 bases and J lost 0, with 6 bases in between. CDR3 bases: TGTGCCAGCAGCAGGGGTAGCAATCAGCCCCAGCATTTT. It yields the protein CASSRGSNQPQHF.

The rearrangement uses TRBV2 and TRBJ1-5; perhaps TRBD1 as D (6 bases). Germline CDR1 SNHLY, CDR2 FYNNEI. Trimming took 4 bases from V and 7 from J, leaving 26 bases between them. The CDR3 is 18 residues long. The CDR3 sequence is CASSVSRGGQRGEQPQHF. Here the CDR3 DNA reads TGTGCCAGCAGTGTCTCAAGGGGGGGACAAAGAGGGGAGCAGCCCCAGCATTTT.

The chain employs TRBV6-5 and TRBJ1-5; the D is unclear. Trimming took off 5 bases at V and 5 bases at J, with 10 bases between the two ends. This CDR3 has 13 residues. In germline, CDR1 is MNHEY, CDR2 SVGAGI. CDR3 amino acids: CASSTQQDQPQHF. The CDR3 region has the DNA TGTGCCAGCAGTACACAGCAAGATCAGCCCCAGCATTTT.

A note on this clone: Within the sample, other DNA sequences also encode this same CDR3. The chain uses TRBV7-9 and TRBJ2-5, with D maybe TRBD1 (6 bases). Per germline, CDR1 SEHNR and CDR2 FQNEAQ (reference sequence). Trimming stripped 0 bases from V and 4 bases from J, with 6 bases between. The CDR3 spans 13 residues. The CDR3, as DNA: TGTGCCAGCAGCTTAGCAGGGGGAGAGACCCAGTACTTC. Translated, it gives CASSLAGGETQYF.

In its sample, this clone was seen once. This sequence joins TRBV28 and TRBJ2-3; D may be TRBD2 (5 bases). The CDR3 length is 16 residues. The V and J ends lost 6 bases and 6 bases respectively, with 22 bases between them. Germline CDR1 is MDHEN and CDR2 is SYDVKM. CDR3 nucleotide sequence: TGTGCCAGCAGGCCCGCCCCTACCTGGTCGGGGGATACGCAGTATTTT. Protein sequence: CASRPAPTWSGDTQYF.

The chain combines TRBV5-1 with TRBJ2-5; D remains ambiguous. This CDR3 has 14 amino acids. V gave up 5 bases and J gave up 2 bases, with 13 bases separating them. Per germline, CDR1 SGHRS and CDR2 YFSETQ. The CDR3 is CASRPLLIQETQYF. CDR3 DNA sequence: TGCGCCAGCAGACCCCTACTGATACAAGAGACCCAGTACTTC.

This chain connects TRBV7-2 to TRBJ2-7; maybe TRBD1 (6 bases). Germline CDR1 and CDR2: SGHTA and FQGNSA. Trimming cost V 4 bases and J 7 bases, with 20 bases left between them. The CDR3 contains 15 residues. The CDR3 spells CASSSPRGNGVEQYF. CDR3 in DNA: TGTGCCAGCAGCTCACCCAGGGGAAACGGTGTGGAGCAGTACTTC.

The genes are TRBV7-9 and TRBJ2-7, with 8 bases identical to TRBD1. Trimming at V came to 3 bases and at J to 10 bases, leaving 14 bases not matched to a gene. The CDR3 spans 15 residues. Germline CDR1 is SEHNR and CDR2 is FQNEAQ (reference sequence). CDR3 amino acids: CASSFPGQELRAQYF. The CDR3, as DNA: TGTGCCAGCAGCTTTCCGGGACAGGAACTCAGGGCACAGTACTTC.

The chain joins TRBV6-1 to TRBJ1-5, with D hard to call. V was pared by 3 bases and J by 7 bases, with 10 bases between. Germline CDR1 is MNHNS and CDR2 is SASEGT. The CDR3 runs to 13 residues. This CDR3 reads CASSEGVGQPQHF. DNA of the CDR3: TGTGCCAGCAGTGAGGGAGTAGGGCAGCCCCAGCATTTT.

The sample holds a few counts of this clone. V is TRBV10-3 and J is TRBJ1-1; D perhaps matches TRBD1 (6 bases). Germline V CDR1 and CDR2: ENHRY, SYGVKD. The ends were cut back, 6 bases at V and 0 bases at J, with 11 bases in the middle. The CDR3 totals 14 residues. The CDR3 is CAISEQGLNTEAFF. The DNA of the CDR3 is TGTGCCATCAGCGAACAGGGACTGAACACTGAAGCTTTCTTT.

The chain couples TRBV11-3 to TRBJ2-1; D is uncertain. Looked up from germline, CDR1 is SGHNT and CDR2 is YENEEA. V lost 0 bases to trimming and J lost 7 bases, with 7 bases between them. This CDR3 is 13 amino acids long. The CDR3 DNA follows: TGTGCCAGCAGCTTAGAGCGGCAGAATGAGCAGTTCTTC. This sequence encodes CASSLERQNEQFF.

The rearrangement links TRBV27 to TRBJ1-2; D perhaps matches TRBD1 (5 bases). Germline assignment: CDR1 MNHEY and CDR2 SMNVEV (reference sequence). The length of the CDR3 is 12 residues. Trimming removed 5 bases at V and 4 bases at J, with 8 bases between. CDR3 in DNA: TGTGCCAGCAGTCCTGACAGCTATGGCTACACCTTC. This codes for CASSPDSYGYTF.

The rearrangement joins TRBV27 to TRBJ1-2, with 8 bases lining up with TRBD1. This CDR3 is built from 13 residues. Unmatched junction bases numbered 4, after V lost 7 bases and J lost 3 bases. The germline gives CDR1 MNHEY, CDR2 SMNVEV (reference sequence). CDR3 sequence: CASKDREHYGYTF. For the CDR3, the DNA is TGTGCCAGCAAGGACAGGGAACACTATGGCTACACCTTC.